This entry concerns a single T cell receptor beta chain. No antigen is known for it. The data are from a study of T-cell memory formation after mild COVID-19. Study-wide points: Clones that shrank (day 15 to 85) were balanced CD4/CD8, whereas later expanders leaned CD4+. Mostly located in CM and EM were contracting CD4+ clones, with contracting CD8+ clones located in EMRA. Clones from the second wave (peaking day 37) had unconfirmed SARS-CoV-2 specificity.

Constant-segment primers were used for 5'RACE, and the resulting TCR alpha and TCR beta cDNA libraries carried sample barcodes and UMIs. Each CDR3 protein is one row after TCRdb ran MiXCR on the 5' RACE reads. The sample has under 250,000 distinct CDR3 sequences, over 15% seen once; the top ten hold around 2%. The CDR3 spans 16 residues. V was trimmed by 0 bases and J by 0 bases, leaving 10 bases between them. The specimen sequenced was PBMCs or a T cell subset sorted from them (not recorded which). V usage is TRBV12-3 or TRBV12-4 and J usage is TRBJ2-3; TRBD2 might be the D (5 bases). The receptor comes from an adult woman who had mild COVID-19 (a few samples of this study predate the infection). Cell type and time point are not known. The CDR3 protein is CASSLARRSSTDTQYF. For the CDR3, the DNA is TGTGCCAGCAGTTTAGCCCGGAGGTCTAGCACAGATACGCAGTATTTT.